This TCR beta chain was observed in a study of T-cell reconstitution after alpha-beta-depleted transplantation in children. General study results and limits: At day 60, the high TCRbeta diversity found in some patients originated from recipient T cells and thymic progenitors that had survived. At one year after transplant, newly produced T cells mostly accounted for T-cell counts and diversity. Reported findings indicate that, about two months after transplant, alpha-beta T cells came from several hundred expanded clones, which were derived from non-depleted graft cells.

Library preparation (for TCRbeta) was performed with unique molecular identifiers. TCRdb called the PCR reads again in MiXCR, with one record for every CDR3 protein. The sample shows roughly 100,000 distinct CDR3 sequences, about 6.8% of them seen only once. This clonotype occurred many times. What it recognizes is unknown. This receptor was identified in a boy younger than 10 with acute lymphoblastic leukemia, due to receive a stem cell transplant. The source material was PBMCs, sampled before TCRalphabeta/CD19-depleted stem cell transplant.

CDR3 sequence (DNA): TGTGCCAGCAGCCAAACTAGCGGGGACTACGAGCAGTACTTC. Amino acids: CASSQTSGDYEQYF. The chain recombines TRBV14 with TRBJ2-7, with TRBD2 matching over 10 bases. Germline assignment: CDR1 SGHDN and CDR2 FVKESK. J gave up 3 bases and V 2 bases, and 1 base lay outside the gene matches. The length of the CDR3 is 14 residues.